Given below is one TCR beta chain in context. Per the original methods: From reference gene primer amplification, estimates of nucleated cell counts were derived. Clones were sequenced by immunoSEQ multiplex PCR, and TCRdb holds only the in-frame ones, with some missing. V and J calls and clone size follow that table, whereas D and trimming were derived from the DNA. The table lists about 230,000 clones, roughly 80% of them singletons. The CDR3 has 14 residues. Trimming took off 5 bases at V and 4 bases at J, with 14 bases between the two ends. Germline CDR1 reads MDHEN; CDR2 reads SYDVKM. The entry originates in a study of blood T cell repertoires in COVID-19. Overall study context: Italy, Spain and the United States were the sources of the convalescent and acute COVID-19 samples. The analysed material was cDNA or gDNA that came from T cells, B-cell-depleted T cells, or PBMCs.

The TCR was taken from a woman aged 80 or over with acute or convalescent COVID-19. The material sequenced was peripheral blood. This chain connects TRBV28 to TRBJ1-2; D remains unclear. CDR3 protein: CASSASPGSYGYTF. For the CDR3, the DNA is TGTGCCAGCAGTGCCTCACCAGGTAGCTATGGCTACACCTTC.